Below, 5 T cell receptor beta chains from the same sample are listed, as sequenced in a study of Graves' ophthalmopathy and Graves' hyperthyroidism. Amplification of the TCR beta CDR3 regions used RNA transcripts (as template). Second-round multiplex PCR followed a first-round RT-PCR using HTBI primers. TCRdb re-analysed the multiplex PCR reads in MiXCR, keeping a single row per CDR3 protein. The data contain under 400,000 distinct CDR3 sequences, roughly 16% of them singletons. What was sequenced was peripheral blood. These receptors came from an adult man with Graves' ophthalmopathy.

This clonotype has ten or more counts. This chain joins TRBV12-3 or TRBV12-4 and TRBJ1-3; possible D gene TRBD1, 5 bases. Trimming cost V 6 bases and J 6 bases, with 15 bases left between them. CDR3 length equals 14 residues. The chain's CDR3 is CASSRTTRLNTIYF. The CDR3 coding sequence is TGTGCCAGCAGCCGGACAACCAGGCTAAACACCATATATTTT.

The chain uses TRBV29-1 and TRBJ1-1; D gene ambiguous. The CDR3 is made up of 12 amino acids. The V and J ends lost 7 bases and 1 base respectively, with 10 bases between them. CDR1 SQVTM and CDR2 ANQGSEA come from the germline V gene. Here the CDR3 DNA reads TGCAGCGCCATCCTTGCGAACACTGAAGCTTTCTTT. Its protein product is CSAILANTEAFF.

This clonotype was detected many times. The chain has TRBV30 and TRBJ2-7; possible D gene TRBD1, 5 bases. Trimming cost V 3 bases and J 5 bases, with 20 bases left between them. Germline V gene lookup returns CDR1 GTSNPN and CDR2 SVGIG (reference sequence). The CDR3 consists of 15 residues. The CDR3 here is CAWRPKRGGRHEQYF. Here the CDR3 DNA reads TGTGCCTGGAGGCCCAAAAGGGGCGGTAGACACGAGCAGTACTTC.

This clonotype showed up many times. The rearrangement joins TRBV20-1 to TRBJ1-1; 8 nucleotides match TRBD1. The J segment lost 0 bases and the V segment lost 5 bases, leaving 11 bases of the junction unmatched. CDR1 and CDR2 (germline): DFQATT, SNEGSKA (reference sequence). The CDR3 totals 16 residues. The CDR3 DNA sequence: TGCAGTGCTGAACCCGGGACAGGAGTCATGAACACTGAAGCTTTCTTT. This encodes CSAEPGTGVMNTEAFF.

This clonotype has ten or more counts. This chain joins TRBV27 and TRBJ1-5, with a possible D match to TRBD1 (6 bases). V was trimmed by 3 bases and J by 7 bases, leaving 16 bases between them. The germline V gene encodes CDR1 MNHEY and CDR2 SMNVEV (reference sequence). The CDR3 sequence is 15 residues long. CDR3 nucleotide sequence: TGTGCCAGCAGTTTGGGGGCAGGGGCTGGACAGCCCCAGCATTTT. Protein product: CASSLGAGAGQPQHF.